Detailed here is one TCR beta chain. No antigen is known for it. One end of the junction does not line up with germline, which may come from a read error. The entry originates in a study of blood T cells in healthy people across ages. Study-wide findings and caveats: Compared with aged donors, long-lived donors showed fewer expanded clones, suggesting selection.

With a J-beta primer mix and a sample-barcoded 5' primer, a second PCR ran about 7 to 12 cycles. TCRdb reprocessed the 5' RACE reads via MiXCR and lists one record per CDR3 protein. Of over 750,000 distinct CDR3 sequences listed, 25% are singletons. These data also featured in a second study, about T cells of mothers and their children. That paper adds: In each mother, TCR beta CDR3 reads exceeded 8.5 million; in each child, they numbered a few million. Among related mother-child pairs, overlap was slightly higher than in unrelated pairs, though not significantly. It was observed that no persistent microchimeric T cell clones could be detected.

The clonotype comes from a boy between 10 and 17 years old in good health. Sequencing input: blood.

CDR3 in DNA: TGTGCCAGCAGCTTCGGGGGCGCGCCAGAGACCCAGTGCTTC. Its protein product is CASSFGGAPETQCF. The chain has TRBV7-2 and TRBJ2-5, with D tentatively TRBD1 or TRBD2 (6 bases each). The CDR3 is 14 amino acids. Germline values: CDR1 SGHTA, CDR2 FQGNSA.